This T cell receptor (beta chain) appears in the sequencing data of a study of siplizumab effects on memory and regulatory T cells. Points from the study as a whole: Roughly 80-96% of proliferating CD4+ or CD8+ clones lacked an assignable naive or memory phenotype. Siplizumab led to significantly less abundant alloreactive sequences that could be traced back to unstimulated CD4+ memory cells. Contribution to the alloresponse seemed major for naive T cells, which also seemed more diverse than memory cells. Tregs proliferating in siplizumab cultures lacked confirmation of their suppressive function.

On this clone itself: Its target is not known.

Sequenced by immunoSEQ multiplex PCR; TCRdb stores in-frame clones only, minus some. The data hold roughly 120,000 clones, with about nine tenths observed a single time. This receptor was taken from a human donor in good health. Sequenced: CD4+ T cells sorted from blood.

The CDR3 loop is CASSFSTGTGQGFFF. The DNA for the CDR3 is TGTGCCAGCAGCTTTTCGACCGGGACAGGGCAGGGTTTCTTCTTT. The J gene is TRBJ1-1, the V gene TRBV7-2; 9 bases align to TRBD1. V gave up 3 bases and J gave up 14 bases; unmatched junction bases: 16. CDR1 and CDR2 from the germline V gene are SGHTA and FQGNSA. The CDR3 is 15 residues long.